Included here is one T cell receptor beta chain sequence, with context. What it recognizes is unknown. One base away lies a much larger clone, so this may be a sequencing read error. This CDR3 has 15 amino acids. Germline values: CDR1 SGHVS, CDR2 FNYEAQ. This record comes from a study of glioma-infiltrating T cells. Study-level findings and limits: Tissue-blood divergence was below expectation in non-neoplastic patients, above in gliomas. Very few CDR3 sequences were shared between tissue and blood.

TCR alpha and beta CDR3 regions were amplified from RNA using iRepertoire nested multiplex PCR. Using its own MiXCR run on the multiplex PCR reads, TCRdb lists one record per CDR3 protein. This sample has approximately 120,000 distinct CDR3 sequences, with roughly 23% found just once. The source of this sequence is a human donor with low-grade glioma or glioblastoma, undergoing nonglioma brain surgery, or in good health (not recorded which). The V and J genes are TRBV7-6 and TRBJ2-7, with 10 positions matching TRBD2. Sample: glioma tissue, nonneoplastic brain tissue, or PBMCs (not recorded which). In nucleotides, the CDR3 is TGTGCCAGCCGCTTAGCATCGCTAGCGGGAGACGAGCAGTACTTC. Its translation: CASRLASLAGDEQYF. Looking up the rest from reference TRBV7-6 and TRBJ2-7 gives the full variable domain: GAGVSQSPRYKVTKRGQDVALRCDPISGHVSLYWYRQALGQGPEFLTYFNYEAQQDKSGLPNDRFSAERPEGSISTLTIQRTEQRDSAMYRCASRLASLAGDEQYFGPGTRLTVT.